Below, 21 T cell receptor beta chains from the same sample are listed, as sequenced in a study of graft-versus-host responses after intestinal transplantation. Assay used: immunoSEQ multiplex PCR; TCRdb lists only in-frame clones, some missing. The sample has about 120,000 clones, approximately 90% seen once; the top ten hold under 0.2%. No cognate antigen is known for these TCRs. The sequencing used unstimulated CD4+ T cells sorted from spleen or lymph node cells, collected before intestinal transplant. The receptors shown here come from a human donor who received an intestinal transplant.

CDR3 in DNA: TGCGCCAGCAGCCAAGGCGGCGGCCGCGGGGCCTATGGCTACACCTTC. This sequence encodes CASSQGGGRGAYGYTF. V and J are TRBV4-1 and TRBJ1-2, with D maybe TRBD1 (5 bases). There are 16 residues in the CDR3. V gave up 1 base and J gave up 4 bases, with 16 bases separating them. The germline CDR1 and CDR2 sequences are MGHRA and YSYEKL.

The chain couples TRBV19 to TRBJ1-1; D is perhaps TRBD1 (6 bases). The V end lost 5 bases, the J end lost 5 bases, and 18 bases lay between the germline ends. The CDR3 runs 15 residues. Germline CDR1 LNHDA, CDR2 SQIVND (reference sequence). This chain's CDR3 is CASSPPRTGRTEAFF. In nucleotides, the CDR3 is TGTGCCAGTAGTCCCCCCCGAACAGGGAGAACTGAAGCTTTCTTT.

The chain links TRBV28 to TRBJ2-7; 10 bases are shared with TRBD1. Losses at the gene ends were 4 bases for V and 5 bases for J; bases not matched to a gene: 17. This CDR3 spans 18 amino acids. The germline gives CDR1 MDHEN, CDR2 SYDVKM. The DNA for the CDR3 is TGTGCCAGCAGTTCAATCCTCTCCGGAAGGGACAGGGGCGACGAGCAGTACTTC. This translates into CASSSILSGRDRGDEQYF.

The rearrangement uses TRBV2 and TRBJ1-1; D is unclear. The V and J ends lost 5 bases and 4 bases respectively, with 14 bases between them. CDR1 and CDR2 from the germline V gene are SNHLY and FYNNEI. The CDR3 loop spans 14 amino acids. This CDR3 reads CASSYLQGGTEAFF. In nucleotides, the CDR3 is TGTGCCAGCAGTTACTTACAAGGCGGCACTGAAGCTTTCTTT. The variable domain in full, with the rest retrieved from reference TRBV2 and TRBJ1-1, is EPEVTQTPSHQVTQMGQEVILRCVPISNHLYFYWYRQILGQKVEFLVSFYNNEISEKSEIFDDQFSVERPDGSNFTLKIRSTKLEDSAMYFCASSYLQGGTEAFFGQGTRLTVV.

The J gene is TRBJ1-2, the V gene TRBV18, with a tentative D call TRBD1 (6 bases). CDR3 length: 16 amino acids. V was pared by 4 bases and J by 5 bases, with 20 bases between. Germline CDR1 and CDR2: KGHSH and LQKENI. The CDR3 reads CASSLSTDSLPYGYTF. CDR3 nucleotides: TGTGCCAGCTCACTATCGACGGACAGTTTGCCGTATGGCTACACCTTC.

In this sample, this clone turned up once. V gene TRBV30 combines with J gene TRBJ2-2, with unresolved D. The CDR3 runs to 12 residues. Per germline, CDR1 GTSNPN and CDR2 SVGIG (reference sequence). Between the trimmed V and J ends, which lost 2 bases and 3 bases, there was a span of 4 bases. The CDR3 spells CAWSPYTGELFF. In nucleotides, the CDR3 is TGTGCCTGGAGTCCATACACCGGGGAGCTGTTTTTT.

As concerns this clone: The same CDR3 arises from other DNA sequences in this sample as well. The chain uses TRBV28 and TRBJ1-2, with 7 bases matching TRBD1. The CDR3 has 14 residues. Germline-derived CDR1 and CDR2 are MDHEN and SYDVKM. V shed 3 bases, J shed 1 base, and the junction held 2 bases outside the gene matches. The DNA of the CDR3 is TGTGCCAGCAGTTTGGCAGGGGGTAACTATGGCTACACCTTC. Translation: CASSLAGGNYGYTF.

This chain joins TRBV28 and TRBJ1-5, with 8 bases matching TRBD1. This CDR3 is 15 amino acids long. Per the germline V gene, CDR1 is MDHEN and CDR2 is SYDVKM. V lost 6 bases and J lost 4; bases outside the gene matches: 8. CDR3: CASSPGTGWNQPQHF. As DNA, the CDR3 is TGTGCCAGCAGCCCCGGGACAGGCTGGAATCAGCCCCAGCATTTT. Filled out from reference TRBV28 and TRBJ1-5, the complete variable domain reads DVKVTQSSRYLVKRTGEKVFLECVQDMDHENMFWYRQDPGLGLRLIYFSYDVKMKEKGDIPEGYSVSREKKERFSLILESASTNQTSMYLCASSPGTGWNQPQHFGDGTRLSIL.

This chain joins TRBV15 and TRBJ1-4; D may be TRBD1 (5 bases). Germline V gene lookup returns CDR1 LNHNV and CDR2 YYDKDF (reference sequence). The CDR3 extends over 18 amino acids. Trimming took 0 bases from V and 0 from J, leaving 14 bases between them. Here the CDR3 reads CATSRDWGGGATNEKLFF. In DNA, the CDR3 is TGTGCCACCAGCAGAGATTGGGGGGGAGGCGCAACTAATGAAAAACTGTTTTTT.

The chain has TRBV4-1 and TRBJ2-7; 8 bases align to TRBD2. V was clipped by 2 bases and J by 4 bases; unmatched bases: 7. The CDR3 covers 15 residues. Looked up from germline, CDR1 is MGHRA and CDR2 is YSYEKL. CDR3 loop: CASSQPQREWYEQYF. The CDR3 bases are TGCGCCAGCAGCCAACCCCAGCGGGAGTGGTACGAGCAGTACTTC.

CDR3 DNA sequence: TGTGCCAGCTCACCCCCGGTTCGTGTTGTCACTGAAGCTTTCTTT. Protein sequence: CASSPPVRVVTEAFF. This chain joins TRBV18 and TRBJ1-1; no definite D call. CDR1 is KGHSH and CDR2 is LQKENI in the germline V gene. The CDR3 runs 15 residues. V was trimmed by 3 bases and J by 4 bases, leaving 15 bases between them.

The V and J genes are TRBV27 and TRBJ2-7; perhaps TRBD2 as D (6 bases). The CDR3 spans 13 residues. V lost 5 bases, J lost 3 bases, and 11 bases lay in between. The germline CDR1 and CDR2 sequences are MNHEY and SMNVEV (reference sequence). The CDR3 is CASSRGTYYEQYF. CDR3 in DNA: TGTGCCAGCAGTCGCGGGACTTACTACGAGCAGTACTTC.

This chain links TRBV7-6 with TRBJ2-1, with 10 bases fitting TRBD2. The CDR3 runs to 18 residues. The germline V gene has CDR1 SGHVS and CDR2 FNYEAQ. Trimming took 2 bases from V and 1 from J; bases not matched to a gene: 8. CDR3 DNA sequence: TGTGCCAGCAGCTTAAAAGGGTTAGCGGGAGGTTCCTACAATGAGCAGTTCTTC. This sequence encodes CASSLKGLAGGSYNEQFF. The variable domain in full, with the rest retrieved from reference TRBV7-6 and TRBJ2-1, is GAGVSQSPRYKVTKRGQDVALRCDPISGHVSLYWYRQALGQGPEFLTYFNYEAQQDKSGLPNDRFSAERPEGSISTLTIQRTEQRDSAMYRCASSLKGLAGGSYNEQFFGPGTRLTVL.

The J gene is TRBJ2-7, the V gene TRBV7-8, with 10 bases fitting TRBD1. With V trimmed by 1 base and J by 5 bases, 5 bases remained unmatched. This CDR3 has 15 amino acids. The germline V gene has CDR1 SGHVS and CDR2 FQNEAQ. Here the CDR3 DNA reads TGTGCCAGCAGCTTAGGGACAGGGGGTTACGACGAGCAGTACTTC. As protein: CASSLGTGGYDEQYF.

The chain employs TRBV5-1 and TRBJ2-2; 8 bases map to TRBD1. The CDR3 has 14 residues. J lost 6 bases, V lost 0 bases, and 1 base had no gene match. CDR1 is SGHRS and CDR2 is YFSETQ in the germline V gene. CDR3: CASSLGQGSGELFF. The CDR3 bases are TGCGCCAGCAGCTTGGGACAGGGGTCCGGGGAGCTGTTTTTT.

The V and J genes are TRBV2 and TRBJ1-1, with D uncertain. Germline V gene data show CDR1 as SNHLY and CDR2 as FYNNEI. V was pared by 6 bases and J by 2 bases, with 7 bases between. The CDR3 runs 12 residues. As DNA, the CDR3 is TGTGCCAGCAGCGCGATAAACACTGAAGCTTTCTTT. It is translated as CASSAINTEAFF.

The CDR3 DNA reads TGTGCCAGCAGCGTGGAGGGGCGAAGTGGAAACACCATATATTTT. Residues: CASSVEGRSGNTIYF. This sequence joins TRBV11-2 and TRBJ1-3; the D gene is possibly TRBD1 (5 bases). With 5 bases removed from V and 3 bases from J, the gap between germline ends came to 14 bases. The CDR3 length is 15 residues. CDR1 is SGHAT and CDR2 is FQNNGV in the germline V gene.

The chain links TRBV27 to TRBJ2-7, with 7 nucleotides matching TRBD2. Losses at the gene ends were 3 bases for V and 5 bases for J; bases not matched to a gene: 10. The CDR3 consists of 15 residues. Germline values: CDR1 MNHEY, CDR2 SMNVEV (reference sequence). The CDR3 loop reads CASSFEGRALDEQYF. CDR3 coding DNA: TGTGCCAGCAGTTTTGAAGGGAGGGCTCTCGACGAGCAGTACTTC.

The CDR3 loop is CASSIIKRANSPLHF. As DNA, the CDR3 is TGTGCCAGCAGCATCATAAAGAGGGCTAATTCACCCCTCCACTTT. The chain has TRBV27 and TRBJ1-6; D remains unclear. CDR1 and CDR2 from the germline V gene are MNHEY and SMNVEV (reference sequence). The CDR3 is 15 residues long. Trimming cost V 6 bases and J 6 bases, with 15 bases left between them.

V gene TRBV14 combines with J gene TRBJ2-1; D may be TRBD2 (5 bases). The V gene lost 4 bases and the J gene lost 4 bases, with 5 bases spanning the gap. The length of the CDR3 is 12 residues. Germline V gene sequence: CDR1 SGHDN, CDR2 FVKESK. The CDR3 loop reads CASSRTYNEQFF. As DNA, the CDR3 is TGTGCCAGCAGCCGGACTTACAATGAGCAGTTCTTC.

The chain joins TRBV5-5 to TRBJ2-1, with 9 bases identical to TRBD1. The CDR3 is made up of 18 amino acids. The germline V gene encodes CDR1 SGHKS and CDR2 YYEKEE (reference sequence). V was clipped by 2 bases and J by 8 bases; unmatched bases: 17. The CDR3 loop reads CASSFAIRTGVRGDEQFF. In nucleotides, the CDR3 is TGTGCCAGCAGCTTCGCAATTAGGACAGGGGTAAGAGGAGATGAGCAGTTCTTC.